This T cell receptor (beta chain) originates from a study of T cells in Graves' hyperthyroidism and ophthalmopathy. The wider study: Sampling of peripheral blood happened at initial diagnosis, prior to any treatment.

Researchers barred patients who had uncontrolled infection, other autoimmune disease, pregnancy or lactation. Clinical symptoms, serum thyroxine and TRAb, thyroid ultrasound and orbital computed tomography were used for the diagnoses. The table lists this clonotype with many counts. Amplified TCR beta CDR3 regions derived from RNA transcripts. First-round RT-PCR targeting the TCR CDR3 was performed with the HTBI primer set. In TCRdb, the multiplex PCR reads were re-called with MiXCR into one record per CDR3 protein. The sample has 300,000 to 450,000 distinct CDR3 sequences, about a sixth seen once. In germline, CDR1 is MNHEY, CDR2 SMNVEV (reference sequence). CDR3 length: 17 residues. The ends were cut back, 4 bases at V and 3 bases at J, with 19 bases in the middle.

The receptor comes from a woman aged 18-30 years with Graves' hyperthyroidism that later progressed to Graves' ophthalmopathy. The sequencing input was blood. The rearrangement links TRBV27 to TRBJ1-5; D not resolved. The CDR3 is CASSSNGEPYNNQPQHF. The CDR3 DNA sequence: TGTGCCAGCAGTTCCAACGGAGAGCCCTATAACAATCAGCCCCAGCATTTT.